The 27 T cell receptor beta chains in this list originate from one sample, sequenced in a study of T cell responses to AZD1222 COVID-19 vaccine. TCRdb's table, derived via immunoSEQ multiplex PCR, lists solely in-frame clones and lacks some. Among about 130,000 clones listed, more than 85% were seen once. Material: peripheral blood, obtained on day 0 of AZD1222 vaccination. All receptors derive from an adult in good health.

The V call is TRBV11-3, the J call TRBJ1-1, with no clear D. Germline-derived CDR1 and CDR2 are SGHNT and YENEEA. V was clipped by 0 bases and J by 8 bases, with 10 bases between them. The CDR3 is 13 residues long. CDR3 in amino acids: CASSLDRKGEAFF. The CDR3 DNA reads TGTGCCAGCAGCTTAGATCGGAAGGGAGAAGCTTTCTTT.

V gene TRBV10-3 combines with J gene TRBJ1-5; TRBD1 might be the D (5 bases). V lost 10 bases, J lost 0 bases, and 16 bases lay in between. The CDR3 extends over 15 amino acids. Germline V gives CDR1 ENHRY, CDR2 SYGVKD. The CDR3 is CATSVGQDSNQPQHF. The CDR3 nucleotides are TGTGCCACCTCTGTGGGGCAGGATAGCAATCAGCCCCAGCATTTT.

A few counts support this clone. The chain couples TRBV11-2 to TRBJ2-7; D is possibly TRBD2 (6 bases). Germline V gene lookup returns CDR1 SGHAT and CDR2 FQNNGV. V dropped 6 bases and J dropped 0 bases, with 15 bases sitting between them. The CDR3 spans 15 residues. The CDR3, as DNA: TGTGCCAGCAGTCCCGGGACTCAACCCTCCTACGAGCAGTACTTC. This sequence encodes CASSPGTQPSYEQYF.

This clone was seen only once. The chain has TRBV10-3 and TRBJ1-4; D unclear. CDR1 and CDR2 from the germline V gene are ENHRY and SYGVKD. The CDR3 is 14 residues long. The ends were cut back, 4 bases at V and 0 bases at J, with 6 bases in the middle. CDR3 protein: CAISAGATNEKLFF. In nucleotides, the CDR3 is TGTGCCATCAGTGCAGGTGCAACTAATGAAAAACTGTTTTTT.

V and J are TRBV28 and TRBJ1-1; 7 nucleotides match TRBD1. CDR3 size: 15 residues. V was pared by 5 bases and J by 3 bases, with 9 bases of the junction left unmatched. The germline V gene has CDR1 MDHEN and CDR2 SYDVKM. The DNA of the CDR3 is TGTGCCAGCAGTACCCCGCCAGGGGGGCACACTGAAGCTTTCTTT. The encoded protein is CASSTPPGGHTEAFF.

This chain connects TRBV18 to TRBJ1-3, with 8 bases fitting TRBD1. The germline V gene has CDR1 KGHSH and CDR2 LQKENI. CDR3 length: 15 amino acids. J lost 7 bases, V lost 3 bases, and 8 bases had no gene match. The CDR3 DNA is TGTGCCAGCTCACCTCTGGACAGGGACAGGAACACCATATATTTT. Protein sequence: CASSPLDRDRNTIYF.

CDR3 coding DNA: TGTGCCAGCAGTTTGAGGGGGGACTCGGAGAATGAGCAGTTCTTC. Its protein is CASSLRGDSENEQFF. The chain carries TRBV28 and TRBJ2-1; TRBD1 or TRBD2 may be the D gene (6 bases each). Trimming stripped 3 bases from V and 7 bases from J, with 16 bases between. There are 15 residues in the CDR3. Germline CDR1 reads MDHEN; CDR2 reads SYDVKM.

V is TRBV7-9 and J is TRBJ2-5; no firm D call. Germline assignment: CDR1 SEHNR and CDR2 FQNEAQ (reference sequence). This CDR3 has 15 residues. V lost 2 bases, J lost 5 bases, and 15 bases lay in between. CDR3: CASSLTQENAETQYF. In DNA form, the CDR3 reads TGTGCCAGCAGCTTAACCCAGGAGAATGCGGAGACCCAGTACTTC.

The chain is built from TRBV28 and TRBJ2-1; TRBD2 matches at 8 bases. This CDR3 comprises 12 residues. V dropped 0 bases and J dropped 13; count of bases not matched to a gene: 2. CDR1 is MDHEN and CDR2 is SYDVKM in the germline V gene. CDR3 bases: TGTGCCAGCAGTTTATGGCGGGGGGCACAGTTCTTC. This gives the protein CASSLWRGAQFF.

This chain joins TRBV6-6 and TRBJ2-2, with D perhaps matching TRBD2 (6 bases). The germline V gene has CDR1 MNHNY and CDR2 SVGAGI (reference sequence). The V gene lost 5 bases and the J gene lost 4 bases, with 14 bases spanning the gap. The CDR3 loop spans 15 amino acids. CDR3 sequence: CASSRPGTFTGELFF. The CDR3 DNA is TGTGCCAGCAGTCGACCCGGGACTTTCACCGGGGAGCTGTTTTTT.

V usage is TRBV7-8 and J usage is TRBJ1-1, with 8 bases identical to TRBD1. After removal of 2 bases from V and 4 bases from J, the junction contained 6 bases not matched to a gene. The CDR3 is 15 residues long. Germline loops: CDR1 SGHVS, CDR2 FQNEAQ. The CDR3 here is CASSLPGGGGTEAFF. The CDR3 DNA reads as TGTGCCAGCAGCTTACCAGGGGGCGGCGGCACTGAAGCTTTCTTT.

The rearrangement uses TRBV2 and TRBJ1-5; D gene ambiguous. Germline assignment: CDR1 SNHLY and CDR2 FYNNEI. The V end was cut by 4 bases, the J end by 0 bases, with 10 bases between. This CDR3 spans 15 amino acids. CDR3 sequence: CASSVVLYSNQPQHF. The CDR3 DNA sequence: TGTGCCAGCAGTGTCGTCCTTTATAGCAATCAGCCCCAGCATTTT. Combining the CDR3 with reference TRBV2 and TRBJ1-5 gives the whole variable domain EPEVTQTPSHQVTQMGQEVILRCVPISNHLYFYWYRQILGQKVEFLVSFYNNEISEKSEIFDDQFSVERPDGSNFTLKIRSTKLEDSAMYFCASSVVLYSNQPQHFGDGTRLSIL.

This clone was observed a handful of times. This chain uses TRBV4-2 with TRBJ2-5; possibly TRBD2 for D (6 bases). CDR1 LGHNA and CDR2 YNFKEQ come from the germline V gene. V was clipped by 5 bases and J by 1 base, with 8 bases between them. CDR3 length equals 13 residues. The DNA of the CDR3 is TGTGCCAGCAGCGTAGCGGCCCAAGAGACCCAGTACTTC. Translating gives CASSVAAQETQYF.

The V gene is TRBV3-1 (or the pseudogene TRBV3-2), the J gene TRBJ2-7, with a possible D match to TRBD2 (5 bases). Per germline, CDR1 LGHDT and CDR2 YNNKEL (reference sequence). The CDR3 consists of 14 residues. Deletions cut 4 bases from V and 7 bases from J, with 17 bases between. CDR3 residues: CASSPRGPGKEQYF. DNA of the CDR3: TGTGCCAGCAGCCCCCGCGGGCCGGGGAAGGAGCAGTACTTC.

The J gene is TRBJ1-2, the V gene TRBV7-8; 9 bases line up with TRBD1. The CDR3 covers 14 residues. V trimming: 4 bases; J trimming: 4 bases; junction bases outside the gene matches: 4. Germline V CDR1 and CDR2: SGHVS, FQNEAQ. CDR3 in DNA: TGTGCCAGCAGCTCCGGGACAGGGATCTATGGCTACACCTTC. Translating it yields CASSSGTGIYGYTF.

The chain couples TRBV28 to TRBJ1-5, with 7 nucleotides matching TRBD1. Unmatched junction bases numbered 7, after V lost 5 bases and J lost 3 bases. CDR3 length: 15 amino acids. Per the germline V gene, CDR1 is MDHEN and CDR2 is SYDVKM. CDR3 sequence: CASSPKTGTNQPQHF. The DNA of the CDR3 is TGTGCCAGCAGTCCAAAGACAGGGACCAATCAGCCCCAGCATTTT.

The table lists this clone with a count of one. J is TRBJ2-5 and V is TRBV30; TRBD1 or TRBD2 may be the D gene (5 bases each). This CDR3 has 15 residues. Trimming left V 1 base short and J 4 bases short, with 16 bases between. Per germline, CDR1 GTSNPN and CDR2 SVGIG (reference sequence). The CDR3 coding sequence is TGTGCCTGGAGTGGTCTTCTGAGGGACGGAGAGACCCAGTACTTC. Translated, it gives CAWSGLLRDGETQYF.

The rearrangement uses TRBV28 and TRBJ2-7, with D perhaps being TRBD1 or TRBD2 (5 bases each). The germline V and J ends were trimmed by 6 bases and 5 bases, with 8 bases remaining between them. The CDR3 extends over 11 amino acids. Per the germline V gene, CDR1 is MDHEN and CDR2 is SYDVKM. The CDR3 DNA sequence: TGTGCCAGCAGAGGGGACCACGAGCAGTACTTC. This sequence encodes CASRGDHEQYF.

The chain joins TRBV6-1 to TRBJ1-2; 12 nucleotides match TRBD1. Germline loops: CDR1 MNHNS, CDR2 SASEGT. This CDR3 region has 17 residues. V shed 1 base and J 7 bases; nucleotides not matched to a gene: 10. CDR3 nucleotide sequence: TGTGCCAGCAGTGAAGAGAGTGTTGGGACAGGGGGCTTTGGCTACACCTTC. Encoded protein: CASSEESVGTGGFGYTF.

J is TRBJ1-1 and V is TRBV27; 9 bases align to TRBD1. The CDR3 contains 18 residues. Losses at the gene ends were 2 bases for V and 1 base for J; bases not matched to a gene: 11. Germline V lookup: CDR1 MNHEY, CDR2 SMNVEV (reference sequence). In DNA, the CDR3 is TGTGCCAGCAGTTTAGGGAGGACAGGGGCGACCCCGAACACTGAAGCTTTCTTT. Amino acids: CASSLGRTGATPNTEAFF.

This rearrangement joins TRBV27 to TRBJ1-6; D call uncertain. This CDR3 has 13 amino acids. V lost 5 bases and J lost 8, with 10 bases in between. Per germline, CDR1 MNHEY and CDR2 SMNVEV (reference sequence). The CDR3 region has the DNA TGTGCCAGCAGTCGACGGTCAGATTCACCCCTCCACTTT. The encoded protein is CASSRRSDSPLHF.

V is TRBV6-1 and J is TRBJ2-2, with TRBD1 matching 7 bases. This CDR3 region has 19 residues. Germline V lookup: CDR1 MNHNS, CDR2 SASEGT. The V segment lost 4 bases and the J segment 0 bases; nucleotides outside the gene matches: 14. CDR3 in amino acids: CASSATGSLILANTGELFF. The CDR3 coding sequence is TGTGCCAGCAGTGCGACAGGGAGTTTAATCCTCGCGAACACCGGGGAGCTGTTTTTT.

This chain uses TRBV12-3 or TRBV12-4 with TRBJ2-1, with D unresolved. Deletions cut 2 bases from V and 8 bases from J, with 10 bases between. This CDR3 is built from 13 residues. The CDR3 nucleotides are TGTGCCAGCAGTTTAACAGCCATGGATGAGCAGTTCTTC. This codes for CASSLTAMDEQFF.

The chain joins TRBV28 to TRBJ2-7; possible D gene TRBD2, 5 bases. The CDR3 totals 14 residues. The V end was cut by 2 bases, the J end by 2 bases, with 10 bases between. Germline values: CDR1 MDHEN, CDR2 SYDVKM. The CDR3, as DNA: TGTGCCAGCAGTTTAGGAGGCCGCCCCTACGAGCAGTACTTC. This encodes CASSLGGRPYEQYF.

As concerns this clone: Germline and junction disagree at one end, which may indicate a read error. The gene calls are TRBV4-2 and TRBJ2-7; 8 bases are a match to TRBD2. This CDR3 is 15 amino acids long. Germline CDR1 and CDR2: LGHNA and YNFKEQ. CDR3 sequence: CASSEEAGDSREQYF. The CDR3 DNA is TGTGCCAGCAGCGAAGAAGCGGGGGACTCGAGGGAGCAGTACTTC.

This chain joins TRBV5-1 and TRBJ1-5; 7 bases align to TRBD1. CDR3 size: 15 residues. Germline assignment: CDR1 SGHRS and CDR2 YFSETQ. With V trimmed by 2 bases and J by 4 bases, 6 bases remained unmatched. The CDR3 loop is CASSLQGRGNQPQHF. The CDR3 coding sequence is TGCGCCAGCAGCTTACAGGGGAGAGGGAATCAGCCCCAGCATTTT.

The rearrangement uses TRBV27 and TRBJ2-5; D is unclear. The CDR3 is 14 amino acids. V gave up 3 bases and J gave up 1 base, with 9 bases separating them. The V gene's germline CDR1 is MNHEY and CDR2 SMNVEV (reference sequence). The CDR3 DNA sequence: TGTGCCAGCAGTTTCGGAAGGAGCCAAGAGACCCAGTACTTC. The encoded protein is CASSFGRSQETQYF.